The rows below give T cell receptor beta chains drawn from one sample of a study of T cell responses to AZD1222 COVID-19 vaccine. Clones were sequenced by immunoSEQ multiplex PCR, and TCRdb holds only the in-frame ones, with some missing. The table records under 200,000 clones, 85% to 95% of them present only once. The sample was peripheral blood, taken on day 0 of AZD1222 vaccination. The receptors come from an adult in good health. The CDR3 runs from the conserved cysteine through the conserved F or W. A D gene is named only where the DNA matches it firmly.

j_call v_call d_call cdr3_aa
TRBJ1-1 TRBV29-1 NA CSVVGTTGNTEAFF
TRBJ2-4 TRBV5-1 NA CASSLDDGNIQYF
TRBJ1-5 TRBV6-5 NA CASGLSSNQPQHF
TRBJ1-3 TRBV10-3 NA CAISDRGRGNTIYF
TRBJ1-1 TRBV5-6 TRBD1 CASSLVGRGQTTNTEAFF
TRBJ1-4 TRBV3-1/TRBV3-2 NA CASSQFAGSNEKLFF
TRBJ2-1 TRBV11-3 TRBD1 CASSLDRGHDEQFF
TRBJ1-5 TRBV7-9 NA CASSPEGNQPQHF
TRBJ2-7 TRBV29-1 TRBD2 CSVAWEGNDEQYF
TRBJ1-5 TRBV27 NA CASSLWGRSGNQPQHF
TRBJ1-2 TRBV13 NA CASSLRDVYGYTF
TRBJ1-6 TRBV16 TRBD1 CASSPDRVNSPLHF
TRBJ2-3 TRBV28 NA CASSPGTRDTQYF
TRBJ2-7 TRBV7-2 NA CASSPRAALSYEQYF
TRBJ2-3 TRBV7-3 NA CASSLNSYDTQYF
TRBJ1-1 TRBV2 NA CASSEHWTEAFF
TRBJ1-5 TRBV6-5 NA CASRPGNQPQHF
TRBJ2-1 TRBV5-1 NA CASSLVQGTRHEQFF
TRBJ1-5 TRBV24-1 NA CATSERGGDNQPQHF
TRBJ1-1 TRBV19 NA CASSIGRIDTEAFF
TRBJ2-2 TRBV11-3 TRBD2 CASSPSAGLAGENTGELFF
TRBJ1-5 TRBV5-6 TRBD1 CASSTGVNQPQHF
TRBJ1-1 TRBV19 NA CASSPLGRAGTEAFF
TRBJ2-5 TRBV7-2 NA CASSKAPRETQYF
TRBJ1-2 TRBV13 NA CASSFGYGYTF
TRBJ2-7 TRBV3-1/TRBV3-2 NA CASSQVGSSYEQYF
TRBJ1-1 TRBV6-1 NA CASSERGTEAFF
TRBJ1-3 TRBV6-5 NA CASSWTPRPGNTIYF
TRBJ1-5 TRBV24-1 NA CATSDSTEPSYSNQPQHF
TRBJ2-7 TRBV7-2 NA CASSLSRTVLRYEQYF
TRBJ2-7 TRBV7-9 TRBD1 CASSAPGQGAIYEQYF
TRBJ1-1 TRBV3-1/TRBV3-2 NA CASSQEVGGVEAFF
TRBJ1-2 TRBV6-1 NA CASSDLQGTAF
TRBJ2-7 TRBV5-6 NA CASSLAPYEQYF
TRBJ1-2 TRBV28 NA CASSLYSGGTTNYGYTF
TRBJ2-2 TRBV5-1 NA CASSLLVAQNTGELFF
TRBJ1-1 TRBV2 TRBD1 CASRYFQGATEAFF
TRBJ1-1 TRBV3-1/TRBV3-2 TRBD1 CASSQVTGAKAFF
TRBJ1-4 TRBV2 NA CASSGGPTANEKLFF
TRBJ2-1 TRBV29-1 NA CSAERNRALSSYNEQFF
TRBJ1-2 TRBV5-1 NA CASSLGVEGGDGYTF
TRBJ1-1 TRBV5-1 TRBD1 CASSFGQNRGPTEAFF
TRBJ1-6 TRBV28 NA CASSLTLLINSPLHF
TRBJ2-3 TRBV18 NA CASSPYGTDTQYF
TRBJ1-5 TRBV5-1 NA CASSQSGDSNQPQHF
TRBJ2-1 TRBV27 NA CASSLRDNEQFF
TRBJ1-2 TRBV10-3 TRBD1 CAISTGTANYGYTF
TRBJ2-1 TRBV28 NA CASRLRTGAANNEQFF
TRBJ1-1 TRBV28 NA CASRVGRAGGNTEAFF
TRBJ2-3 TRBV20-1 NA CSAHRADTQYF
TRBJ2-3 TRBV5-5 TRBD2 CASSSGLAGATDTQYF
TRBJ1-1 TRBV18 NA CASSQNTDRLGNTEAFF
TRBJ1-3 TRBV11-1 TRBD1 CASSNRGLGNTIYF
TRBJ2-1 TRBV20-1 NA CSASSNEQFF
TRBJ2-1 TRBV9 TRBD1 CASSVVDRGSYNEQFF